One and the same sample provided the 4 T cell receptor beta chains below, sequenced in a study of blood T cell repertoires in COVID-19. Data came from immunoSEQ multiplex PCR; TCRdb stores just in-frame clones and leaves some out. The repertoire holds under 250,000 clones, with 82% as singletons. Sequencing was done on a sample of peripheral blood. All receptors come from a woman between 18 and 30 years old with acute or convalescent COVID-19.

The CDR3 coding sequence is TGCGCCAGCAGCCAACTACCGGGACAGGGGCCTACTAATGAAAAACTGTTTTTT. Translation: CASSQLPGQGPTNEKLFF. The chain recombines TRBV4-3 with TRBJ1-4; TRBD1 agrees at 10 bases. The CDR3 totals 18 residues. V was clipped by 2 bases and J by 2 bases; unmatched bases: 8. From germline, CDR1 is LGHNA and CDR2 YSLEER.

The chain couples TRBV5-1 to TRBJ1-2; D unresolved. The CDR3 consists of 13 residues. Germline-derived CDR1 and CDR2 are SGHRS and YFSETQ. Trimming took 0 bases from V and 6 from J, leaving 9 bases between them. CDR3 residues: CASSLGGGNGYTF. The CDR3 coding sequence is TGCGCCAGCAGCTTGGGCGGAGGAAATGGCTACACCTTC.

This sequence joins TRBV27 and TRBJ2-7; 7 nucleotides align to TRBD1. The CDR3 has 16 amino acids. The germline V gene encodes CDR1 MNHEY and CDR2 SMNVEV (reference sequence). Losses at the gene ends were 0 bases for V and 1 base for J; bases not matched to a gene: 6. The CDR3 region is CASSLSYRGLSYEQYF. CDR3 bases: TGTGCCAGCAGTTTATCGTACAGGGGTCTATCCTACGAGCAGTACTTC.

This clone has only a few counts. DNA of the CDR3: TGTGCCTGGAGACAGGGCTCCTACGAGCAGTACTTC. This codes for CAWRQGSYEQYF. V is TRBV30 and J is TRBJ2-7; possibly TRBD1 for D (6 bases). Germline V CDR1 and CDR2: GTSNPN, SVGIG (reference sequence). This CDR3 is built from 12 residues. Trimming left V 3 bases short and J 0 bases short, with 6 bases between.